The 22 T cell receptor beta chains below all came from one sample that was sequenced in a study of blood T cell repertoires in COVID-19. Repertoires were generated with immunoSEQ multiplex PCR, while TCRdb's copy carries only in-frame clones and drops some. Of 200,000 to 300,000 clones listed, about 87% are singletons. The sample was peripheral blood. These TCRs come from a woman aged 40-49 years with acute or convalescent COVID-19.

The genes are TRBV11-2 and TRBJ1-1, with 7 bases lining up with TRBD1. Germline-derived CDR1 and CDR2 are SGHAT and FQNNGV. The CDR3 covers 14 residues. Unmatched junction bases numbered 14, after V lost 10 bases and J lost 6 bases. This CDR3 reads CAIPRKGAGPEAFF. Written as DNA, the CDR3 is TGTGCCATACCCAGGAAGGGGGCCGGCCCTGAAGCTTTCTTT.

The genes are TRBV12-3 or TRBV12-4 and TRBJ1-1; perhaps TRBD1 as D (5 bases). Trimming took off 4 bases at V and 1 base at J, with 7 bases between the two ends. This CDR3 has 13 amino acids. This chain's CDR3 is CASSSDRNTEAFF. CDR3 nucleotides: TGTGCCAGCAGTTCCGACAGGAACACTGAAGCTTTCTTT.

The chain couples TRBV5-5 to TRBJ2-2; 7 bases line up with TRBD2. The CDR3 is 15 residues long. The V segment lost 0 bases and the J segment 6 bases; nucleotides outside the gene matches: 5. In germline, CDR1 is SGHKS, CDR2 YYEKEE (reference sequence). This CDR3 is CASSLEEAGAGELFF. The CDR3 coding sequence is TGTGCCAGCAGCTTGGAGGAGGCGGGGGCCGGGGAGCTGTTTTTT.

The sample holds one count of this clone. This chain links TRBV12-5 with TRBJ1-5; D ambiguous. Trimming took 5 bases from V and 2 from J, leaving 19 bases between them. CDR3 length: 17 amino acids. Germline CDR1 and CDR2: LGHNT and FRNRAP. The CDR3 loop is CASGPPPGTSGNQPQHF. The CDR3 nucleotides are TGTGCTAGTGGTCCACCACCGGGAACCTCGGGCAATCAGCCCCAGCATTTT.

The rearrangement uses TRBV30 and TRBJ1-2; the D is unclear. Trimming left V 0 bases short and J 4 bases short, with 9 bases between. The CDR3 spans 13 residues. CDR1 is GTSNPN and CDR2 is SVGIG in the germline V gene (reference sequence). This chain's CDR3 is CAWSVVGPYGYTF. CDR3 DNA sequence: TGTGCCTGGAGTGTAGTGGGCCCCTATGGCTACACCTTC. Based on the CDR3 plus reference TRBV30 and TRBJ1-2, the full variable domain is SQTIHQWPATLVQPVGSPLSLECTVEGTSNPNLYWYRQAAGRGLQLLFYSVGIGQISSEVPQNLSASRPQDRQFILSSKKLLLSDSGFYLCAWSVVGPYGYTFGSGTRLTVV.

As to this clone: The identical CDR3 is also encoded by other nucleotide sequences in the sample. Written as DNA, the CDR3 is TGCGCCAGCAGCTTGACAGGGGGCTCTAACTATGGCTACACCTTC. Encoded protein: CASSLTGGSNYGYTF. This sequence joins TRBV5-1 and TRBJ1-2; 9 nucleotides align to TRBD1. After removal of 1 base from V and 0 bases from J, the junction contained 1 base not matched to a gene. The CDR3 sequence is 15 residues long. CDR1 and CDR2 from the germline V gene are SGHRS and YFSETQ.

This clone was seen only a few times. The chain carries TRBV2 and TRBJ1-1; 10 nucleotides agree with TRBD1. Unmatched junction bases numbered 11, after V lost 6 bases and J lost 10 bases. Germline assignment: CDR1 SNHLY and CDR2 FYNNEI. The CDR3 has 14 amino acids. The DNA for the CDR3 is TGTGCCAGCAGGGGCGGGACAGGGGATATAGGAGCTTTCTTT. It translates to CASRGGTGDIGAFF.

CDR3 nucleotides: TGCGCCAGCAGTGAGGGGAACAGGTCGATCGAGCAGTACGTC. Protein sequence: CASSEGNRSIEQYV. This sequence joins TRBV10-2 and TRBJ2-7; a possible D gene is TRBD1 (5 bases). The germline CDR1 and CDR2 sequences are WSHSY and SAAADI. The V gene lost 2 bases and the J gene lost 6 bases, with 14 bases spanning the gap. The CDR3 loop spans 14 amino acids.

The rearrangement uses TRBV5-1 and TRBJ1-6, with D unresolved. Between the trimmed V and J ends, which lost 0 bases and 8 bases, there was a span of 15 bases. Germline assignment: CDR1 SGHRS and CDR2 YFSETQ. There are 16 residues in the CDR3. The CDR3, as DNA: TGCGCCAGCAGCTTGGTGACTTTCAGAGGTGATTCACCCCTCCACTTT. This sequence encodes CASSLVTFRGDSPLHF. The full variable domain, completed using reference TRBV5-1 and TRBJ1-6, is KAGVTQTPRYLIKTRGQQVTLSCSPISGHRSVSWYQQTPGQGLQFLFEYFSETQRNKGNFPGRFSGRQFSNSRSEMNVSTLELGDSALYLCASSLVTFRGDSPLHFGNGTRLTVT.

The J gene is TRBJ1-1, the V gene TRBV2, with TRBD1 identical over 7 bases. The CDR3 extends over 12 amino acids. Looked up from germline, CDR1 is SNHLY and CDR2 is FYNNEI. The V segment lost 8 bases and the J segment 4 bases; nucleotides outside the gene matches: 4. In DNA, the CDR3 is TGTGCCAGCTTGACAGGGACCACTGAAGCTTTCTTT. Translation gives CASLTGTTEAFF.

The V gene is TRBV7-9, the J gene TRBJ1-1; 7 nucleotides align to TRBD1. The CDR3 has 13 amino acids. The V segment lost 5 bases and the J segment 8 bases; nucleotides outside the gene matches: 8. Germline CDR1 is SEHNR and CDR2 is FQNEAQ (reference sequence). Here the CDR3 reads CASSLGQSQEAFF. CDR3 nucleotides: TGTGCCAGCAGCCTGGGACAGAGTCAAGAAGCTTTCTTT.

This clone was detected once. The chain joins TRBV4-1 to TRBJ1-1; D possibly corresponds to TRBD1 (5 bases). V lost 3 bases and J lost 0, with 11 bases in between. CDR1 is MGHRA, CDR2 YSYEKL, per germline. The CDR3 is made up of 15 amino acids. CDR3 in amino acids: CASSHTGDMNTEAFF. In DNA form, the CDR3 reads TGCGCCAGCAGCCATACAGGAGACATGAACACTGAAGCTTTCTTT.

The chain links TRBV18 to TRBJ1-3, with 9 bases identical to TRBD1. J gave up 6 bases and V 5 bases, and 11 bases lay outside the gene matches. The CDR3 totals 16 residues. CDR1 is KGHSH, CDR2 LQKENI, per germline. The CDR3, as DNA: TGTGCCAGCTCATCAACACCGGGACAGGGTCCAAACACCATATATTTT. It specifies CASSSTPGQGPNTIYF.

The chain uses TRBV12-5 and TRBJ1-3; D remains unclear. This CDR3 has 14 amino acids. Germline assignment: CDR1 LGHNT and CDR2 FRNRAP. V lost 6 bases to trimming and J lost 4 bases, with 13 bases between them. CDR3 coding DNA: TGTGCTAGTGGCCTCCCAACAGCAGGAAACACCATATATTTT. It yields the protein CASGLPTAGNTIYF. The complete variable domain, with remaining parts taken from reference TRBV12-5 and TRBJ1-3, reads DARVTQTPRHKVTEMGQEVTMRCQPILGHNTVFWYRQTMMQGLELLAYFRNRAPLDDSGMPKDRFSAEMPDATLATLKIQPSEPRDSAVYFCASGLPTAGNTIYFGEGSWLTVV.

V gene TRBV21-1 combines with J gene TRBJ1-5; the D call TRBD1 from the table was never checked on the DNA. TRBV21-1 is termed a pseudogene. This CDR3 comprises 13 residues. DNA of the CDR3: TGTGCCAGCCAGGGGTATAGCAATCAGCCCCAGCATTTT. This encodes CASQGYSNQPQHF.

This clone was counted a few times. The chain joins TRBV30 to TRBJ1-4; 10 nucleotides align to TRBD1. J was trimmed by 5 bases and V by 4 bases; bases with no gene match: 4. This CDR3 contains 14 residues. CDR1 is GTSNPN, CDR2 SVGIG, per germline (reference sequence). The CDR3 region has the DNA TGTGCCTGGACCCCGGGACAGGGGAATGAAAAACTGTTTTTT. It specifies CAWTPGQGNEKLFF.

This sequence joins TRBV14 and TRBJ1-1; D gene ambiguous. Germline V gene sequence: CDR1 SGHDN, CDR2 FVKESK. Trimming shortened V by 1 base and J by 4 bases, and 7 bases separated the two germline ends. The CDR3 spans 13 residues. The CDR3, as DNA: TGTGCCAGCAGCCAAGTGAGCGTCACTGAAGCTTTCTTT. It is translated as CASSQVSVTEAFF.

The chain is built from TRBV30 and TRBJ2-7, with 10 bases identical to TRBD1. Germline V gene lookup returns CDR1 GTSNPN and CDR2 SVGIG (reference sequence). CDR3 size: 14 residues. The J segment lost 2 bases and the V segment lost 3 bases, leaving 4 bases of the junction unmatched. The CDR3: CAWSADRGPYEQYV. The DNA for the CDR3 is TGTGCCTGGAGCGCAGACAGGGGGCCCTACGAGCAGTACGTC.

The rearrangement links TRBV25-1 to TRBJ1-5; no definite D call. This CDR3 has 14 residues. CDR1 is MGHDK, CDR2 SYGVNS, per germline. Trimming left V 2 bases short and J 3 bases short, with 8 bases between. This CDR3 is CASSETAHNQPQHF. In nucleotides, the CDR3 is TGTGCCAGCAGTGAAACAGCCCACAATCAGCCCCAGCATTTT.

The rearrangement joins TRBV10-3 to TRBJ2-3; D remains unclear. This CDR3 is built from 16 residues. V shed 3 bases and J shed 4 bases, with 17 bases lying between them. Germline V gene lookup returns CDR1 ENHRY and CDR2 SYGVKD. The CDR3, as DNA: TGTGCCATCAGTGACGATGTTTCCCAGATTGCAGATACGCAGTATTTT. This translates into CAISDDVSQIADTQYF.

This clone was seen repeatedly, ten times or more. The V call is TRBV2, the J call TRBJ2-3; D might be TRBD1 (6 bases). Trimming cost V 3 bases and J 12 bases, with 13 bases left between them. The V gene's germline CDR1 is SNHLY and CDR2 FYNNEI. This CDR3 has 12 residues. CDR3 sequence reads: CASSDNRAPQYF. The CDR3 nucleotides are TGTGCCAGCAGTGATAACAGGGCCCCTCAGTATTTT.

The chain couples TRBV10-3 to TRBJ1-1; TRBD1 aligns across 7 bases. CDR1 and CDR2 (germline): ENHRY, SYGVKD. The CDR3 runs 15 residues. With 0 bases clipped from V and 4 bases from J, the junction kept 5 bases outside the gene matches. The CDR3 coding sequence is TGTGCCATCAGTGAGTCAGGGGGCAGGGGCACTGAAGCTTTCTTT. It translates to CAISESGGRGTEAFF.